This T cell receptor (beta chain) was identified in a study of spatial heterogeneity in lung cancer. TCRdb re-analysed the 5' RACE reads in MiXCR, keeping a single row per CDR3 protein. The sample includes under 15,000 distinct CDR3 sequences, roughly an eighth of them seen just once. This clonotype was observed a handful of times. What it binds is not known. At one end, the junction sequence differs from germline, possibly due to a read error. Time point reported: sample taken at primary tumor resection. Unsorted samples of tumor, nontumor lung or frozen PBMC had their whole RNA sequenced. Untreated early-stage non-small cell lung cancer patients, over 55 in total, were the donors. The V gene's germline CDR1 is SGHVS and CDR2 FNYEAQ. The CDR3 is made up of 17 amino acids. Findings of the study overall: Ubiquitous expanded tumor TCRs were observed in blood more at resection than follow-up.

This sequence joins TRBV7-6 and TRBJ2-3; 8 nucleotides align to TRBD2. Here the sequenced sample was PBMCs, taken at surgery. This clonotype was sampled from a female donor with early-stage non-small cell lung cancer. CDR3 in DNA: TGTGTCAGCAGCTTTGCCGGGGGGGCGGATGGGTCAGATACGCAGTATTTT. This encodes CVSSFAGGADGSDTQYF.